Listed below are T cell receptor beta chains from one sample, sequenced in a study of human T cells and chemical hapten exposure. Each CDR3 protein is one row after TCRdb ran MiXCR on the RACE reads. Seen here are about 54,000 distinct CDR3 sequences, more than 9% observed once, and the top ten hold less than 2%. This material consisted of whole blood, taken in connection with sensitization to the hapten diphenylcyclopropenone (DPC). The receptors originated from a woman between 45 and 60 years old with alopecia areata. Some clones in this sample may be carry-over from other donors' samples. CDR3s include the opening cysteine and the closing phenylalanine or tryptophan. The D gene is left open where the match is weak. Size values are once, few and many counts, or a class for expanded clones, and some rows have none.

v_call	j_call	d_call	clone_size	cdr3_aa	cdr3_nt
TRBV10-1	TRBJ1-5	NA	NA	CASSDGPGKLPGISWLHQPQHF	TGCGCCAGCAGTGATGGGCCAGGAAAACTCCCGGGGATTTCTTGGCTACATCAGCCCCAGCATTTT
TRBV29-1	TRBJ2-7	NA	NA	CSVGQRNYFGAYEQYF	TGCAGCGTTGGGCAGAGAAACTATTTTGGAGCCTACGAGCAGTACTTC
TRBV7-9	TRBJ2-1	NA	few	CASSPFPNEQFF	TGTGCCAGCAGCCCCTTCCCTAATGAGCAGTTCTTC
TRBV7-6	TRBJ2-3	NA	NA	CASSAGDWNTDTQYF	TGTGCCAGCAGCGCCGGGGACTGGAACACAGATACGCAGTATTTT
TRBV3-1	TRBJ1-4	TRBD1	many	CASSQRGQGTNEKLFF	TGTGCCAGCAGCCAGCGGGGACAGGGGACTAATGAAAAACTGTTTTTT
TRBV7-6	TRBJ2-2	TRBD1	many	CASSRQGEYTGELFF	TGTGCCAGCAGCCGACAGGGGGAATACACCGGGGAGCTGTTTTTT
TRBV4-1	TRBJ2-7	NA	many	CASSQEEGPYEQYF	TGCGCCAGCAGCCAAGAGGAGGGACCCTACGAGCAGTACTTC
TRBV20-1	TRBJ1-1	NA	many	CSARFRTNTEAFF	TGCAGTGCTAGATTTCGGACAAACACTGAAGCTTTCTTT
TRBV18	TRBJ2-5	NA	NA	CASSPNGQRIIETQYF	TGTGCCAGCTCACCGAATGGACAGCGGATAATCGAGACCCAGTACTTC
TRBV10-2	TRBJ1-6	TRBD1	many	CASSETGVSPLHF	TGCGCCAGCAGTGAAACAGGGGTATCACCCCTCCACTTT
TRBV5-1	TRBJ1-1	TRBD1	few	CASSPGTATLNTEAFF	TGCGCCAGCAGCCCTGGGACAGCAACGTTGAACACTGAAGCTTTCTTT
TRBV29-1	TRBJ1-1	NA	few	CSAGFSAAKVAFF	TGCAGCGCTGGGTTCTCGGCGGCAAAGGTTGCTTTCTTT
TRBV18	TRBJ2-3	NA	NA	CASSVTGPVADTQYF	TGTGCCAGCTCAGTAACGGGCCCCGTGGCAGATACGCAGTATTTT
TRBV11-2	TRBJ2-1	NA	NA	CASSKTGGSRNSYNEQFF	TGTGCCAGCAGCAAGACAGGAGGATCCAGAAACTCCTACAATGAGCAGTTCTTC
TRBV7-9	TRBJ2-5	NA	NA	CASSRSGTNWAVQETQYF	TGTGCCAGCAGCCGCAGCGGGACAAATTGGGCAGTACAAGAGACCCAGTACTTC
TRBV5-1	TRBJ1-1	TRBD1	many	CASSSGQPMNTEAFF	TGCGCCAGCAGCTCGGGACAGCCGATGAACACTGAAGCTTTCTTT
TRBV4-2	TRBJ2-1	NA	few	CASSQPQGLNEQFF	TGTGCCAGCAGCCAACCACAGGGACTCAATGAGCAGTTCTTC
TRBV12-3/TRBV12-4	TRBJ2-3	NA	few	CASRPGHLTDTQYF	TGTGCCAGCCGACCGGGACACCTCACAGATACGCAGTATTTT
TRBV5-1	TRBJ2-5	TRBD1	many	CASSLEAGGLLETQYF	TGCGCCAGCAGCTTGGAAGCAGGGGGATTATTGGAGACCCAGTACTTC
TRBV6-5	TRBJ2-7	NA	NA	CASSYSNYEQYF	TGTGCCAGCAGTTACTCGAACTACGAGCAGTACTTC
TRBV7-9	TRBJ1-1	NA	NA	CASSLGQERNTEAFF	TGTGCCAGCAGCTTAGGGCAGGAGAGGAACACTGAAGCTTTCTTT
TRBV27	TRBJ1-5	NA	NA	CASSLGGRGNQPQHF	TGTGCCAGCAGTTTAGGAGGTAGGGGCAATCAGCCCCAGCATTTT
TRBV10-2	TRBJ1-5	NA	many	CASSAGIHNQPQHF	TGCGCCAGCAGTGCGGGCATTCACAATCAGCCCCAGCATTTT
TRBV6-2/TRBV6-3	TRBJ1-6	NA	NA	CASSYEFSVSNSPLHF	TGTGCCAGCAGTTACGAGTTTTCGGTATCTAATTCACCCCTCCACTTT
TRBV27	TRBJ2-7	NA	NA	CASSLSSRVEQYF	TGTGCCAGCAGTTTATCGAGTCGGGTCGAGCAGTACTTC
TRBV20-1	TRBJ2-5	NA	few	CSAKGGVSQETQYF	TGCAGTGCTAAGGGGGGAGTCTCCCAAGAGACCCAGTACTTC